The 16 T cell receptor beta chains reported below all come from one sample, sequenced in a study of identical twins. TCRdb used MiXCR to reprocess the 5' RACE reads, holding one entry per CDR3 protein. The sample has 640,000 or so distinct CDR3 sequences; around 6% are singletons. Sequencing used naive T cells sorted from blood. The receptors come from a man between 18 and 29 years old in good health.

This clonotype was recorded a few times. The chain couples TRBV12-3 or TRBV12-4 to TRBJ2-2, with TRBD2 matching over 9 bases. V lost 5 bases and J lost 8; bases outside the gene matches: 12. This CDR3 is 16 amino acids long. The DNA of the CDR3 is TGTGCCAGCAGTCCATCCGTAGCGGGAGTAAGGGGGGAGCTGTTTTTT. Protein sequence: CASSPSVAGVRGELFF.

As to this clonotype: A single base separates this from a much larger clone, so it may be a read error. The chain combines TRBV5-1 with TRBJ2-1, with TRBD2 matching 9 bases. Per germline, CDR1 SGHRS and CDR2 YFSETQ. The CDR3 runs to 15 residues. CDR3 in amino acids: CASTLLAGEGDEQFF. CDR3 bases: TGCGCCAGCACCTTGTTAGCGGGAGAGGGGGATGAGCAGTTCTTC. Complete variable domain (other parts from reference TRBV5-1 and TRBJ2-1): KAGVTQTPRYLIKTRGQQVTLSCSPISGHRSVSWYQQTPGQGLQFLFEYFSETQRNKGNFPGRFSGRQFSNSRSEMNVSTLELGDSALYLCASTLLAGEGDEQFFGPGTRLTVL.

The chain joins TRBV9 to TRBJ2-6, with a tentative D call TRBD2 (5 bases). The CDR3 length is 19 residues. Germline lookup yields CDR1 SGDLS and CDR2 YYNGEE. V was cut by 0 bases and J by 3 bases, with 19 bases left in between. CDR3 region: CASSVGRTPSSFGANVLTF. The CDR3 coding sequence is TGTGCCAGCAGCGTAGGACGGACTCCGAGCTCTTTTGGGGCCAACGTCCTGACTTTC.

In its sample, this clonotype was seen a few times. The chain links TRBV11-3 to TRBJ1-1; D remains ambiguous. V lost 4 bases to trimming and J lost 5 bases, with 11 bases between them. The germline CDR1 and CDR2 sequences are SGHNT and YENEEA. The CDR3 extends over 13 amino acids. The chain's CDR3 is CASSSPGRTEAFF. The DNA for the CDR3 is TGTGCCAGCAGCTCCCCCGGGAGGACTGAAGCTTTCTTT.

This clonotype was picked up a small number of times. V gene TRBV12-3 or TRBV12-4 combines with J gene TRBJ2-1; 7 nucleotides align to TRBD1. The J segment lost 5 bases and the V segment lost 7 bases, leaving 8 bases of the junction unmatched. The CDR3 is made up of 14 amino acids. The CDR3 nucleotides read TGTGCCAGCACTACCCGGGGACAGCACAATGAGCAGTTCTTC. Translating gives CASTTRGQHNEQFF.

In its sample, this clonotype was seen a few times. J is TRBJ2-7 and V is TRBV14; tentative D call: TRBD1 (5 bases). Trimming cost V 1 base and J 2 bases, with 9 bases left between them. CDR1 and CDR2 (germline): SGHDN, FVKESK. The CDR3 runs to 14 residues. The CDR3 region has the DNA TGTGCCAGCAGCCAAGTTTGGGGCCCCTACGAGCAGTACTTC. Amino acid sequence: CASSQVWGPYEQYF.

This clonotype was counted at least ten times. The chain recombines TRBV6-1 with TRBJ2-2; TRBD2 agrees at 12 bases. The ends lost 5 bases at V and 3 bases at J; junction bases unmatched: 7. The CDR3 length is 17 residues. Per germline, CDR1 MNHNS and CDR2 SASEGT. The CDR3 bases are TGTGCCAGCAGTCCCCTAGCGGGAGGGCCGCACACCGGGGAGCTGTTTTTT. Translation gives CASSPLAGGPHTGELFF.

This clonotype was detected only a few times. The chain uses TRBV20-1 and TRBJ1-1; maybe TRBD1 (5 bases). Germline-derived CDR1 and CDR2 are DFQATT and SNEGSKA (reference sequence). This CDR3 is 13 amino acids long. Trimming stripped 6 bases from V and 4 bases from J, with 15 bases between. This CDR3 reads CSAGRTSGTEAFF. CDR3 DNA sequence: TGCAGTGCGGGTCGGACATCGGGCACTGAAGCTTTCTTT.

As regards this clonotype: The germline gene is not matched at one end of the junction; a read error may be the cause. The V gene is TRBV30, the J gene TRBJ1-5; D uncertain. This CDR3 is built from 14 residues. Germline loops: CDR1 GTSNPN, CDR2 SVGIG (reference sequence). CDR3 protein: CAWSGHPTGQPQPF. CDR3 bases: TGTGCCTGGAGTGGACACCCTACGGGTCAGCCCCAGCCTTTT.

This clonotype was observed at least ten times. V is TRBV5-1 and J is TRBJ2-7; TRBD2 might be the D (5 bases). Germline lookup yields CDR1 SGHRS and CDR2 YFSETQ. Trimming took off 1 base at V and 6 bases at J, with 14 bases between the two ends. The CDR3 loop spans 14 amino acids. This CDR3 is CASSLLGGVGEQYV. CDR3 sequence (DNA): TGCGCCAGCAGCTTGTTAGGAGGCGTCGGCGAGCAGTACGTC.

This clonotype has a count of ten or more. V gene TRBV4-3 combines with J gene TRBJ2-3; D gene uncertain. CDR1 LGHNA and CDR2 YSLEER come from the germline V gene. The CDR3 extends over 15 amino acids. V lost 0 bases and J 2 bases, leaving 9 bases between the germline ends. The CDR3 DNA follows: TGCGCCAGCAGCCAAGACAAAACACTCACAGATACGCAGTATTTT. Translation gives CASSQDKTLTDTQYF.

The chain couples TRBV6-1 to TRBJ2-3; D might be TRBD1 or TRBD2, each matching 5 bases. Germline lookup yields CDR1 MNHNS and CDR2 SASEGT. V was pared by 9 bases and J by 4 bases, with 11 bases between. CDR3 length: 12 residues. Here the CDR3 DNA reads TGTGCCAGTAGCGACAGATCAGATACGCAGTATTTT. This translates into CASSDRSDTQYF.

This clonotype has only a few counts. The chain employs TRBV7-8 and TRBJ2-3; D gene unclear. The CDR3 contains 15 residues. Germline values: CDR1 SGHVS, CDR2 FQNEAQ. Trimming stripped 1 base from V and 2 bases from J, with 10 bases between. The CDR3 DNA sequence: TGTGCCAGCAGCTTAGATCGGATGAACACAGATACGCAGTATTTT. Translating gives CASSLDRMNTDTQYF.

V usage is TRBV5-1 and J usage is TRBJ1-2, with D hard to call. Germline CDR1 is SGHRS and CDR2 is YFSETQ. This CDR3 contains 15 residues. Trimming removed 0 bases at V and 5 bases at J, with 14 bases between. CDR3 in amino acids: CASSLGRSLNYGYTF. The CDR3 DNA is TGCGCCAGCAGCTTGGGCAGGTCGCTTAATTATGGCTACACCTTC.

This clonotype was observed at least ten times. The chain combines TRBV6-1 with TRBJ2-3, with 14 nucleotides matching TRBD2. With V trimmed by 6 bases and J by 3 bases, 5 bases remained unmatched. Looked up from germline, CDR1 is MNHNS and CDR2 is SASEGT. The CDR3 covers 16 residues. CDR3 coding DNA: TGTGCCAGCAGCGGGACTAGCGGGGGCCTGACAGATACGCAGTATTTT. This codes for CASSGTSGGLTDTQYF.

The J gene is TRBJ1-4, the V gene TRBV4-3, with a weak D call TRBD1 (6 bases). V was clipped by 0 bases and J by 11 bases, with 10 bases between them. Germline lookup yields CDR1 LGHNA and CDR2 YSLEER. The CDR3 loop spans 13 amino acids. CDR3 loop: CASSQEGHFKLFF. The CDR3 coding sequence is TGCGCCAGCAGCCAAGAGGGACACTTCAAACTGTTTTTT.